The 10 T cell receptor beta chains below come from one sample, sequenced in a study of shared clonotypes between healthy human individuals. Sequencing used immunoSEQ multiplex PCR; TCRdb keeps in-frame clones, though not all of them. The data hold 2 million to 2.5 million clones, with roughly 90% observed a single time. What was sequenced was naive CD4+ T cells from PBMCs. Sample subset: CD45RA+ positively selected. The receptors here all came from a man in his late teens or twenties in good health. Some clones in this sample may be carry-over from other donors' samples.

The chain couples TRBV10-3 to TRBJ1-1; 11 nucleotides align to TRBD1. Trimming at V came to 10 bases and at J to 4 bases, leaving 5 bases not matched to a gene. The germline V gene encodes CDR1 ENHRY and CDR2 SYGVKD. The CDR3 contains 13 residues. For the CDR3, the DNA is TGTGCCACCGCGGGACAGGGGGGCACTGAAGCTTTCTTT. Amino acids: CATAGQGGTEAFF.

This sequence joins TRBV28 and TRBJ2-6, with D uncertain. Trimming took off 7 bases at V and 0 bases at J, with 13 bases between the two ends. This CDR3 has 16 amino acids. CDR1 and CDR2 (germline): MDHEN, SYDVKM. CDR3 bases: TGTGCCAGCATGTCAGACACGATCTCTGGGGCCAACGTCCTGACTTTC. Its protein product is CASMSDTISGANVLTF.

CDR3: CASRPSHSRTEAFF. Written as DNA, the CDR3 is TGTGCCAGCAGGCCCAGTCACTCGAGGACTGAAGCTTTCTTT. The chain joins TRBV28 to TRBJ1-1; no definite D call. The CDR3 runs to 14 residues. Germline CDR1 is MDHEN and CDR2 is SYDVKM. The V end was cut by 6 bases, the J end by 5 bases, with 16 bases between.

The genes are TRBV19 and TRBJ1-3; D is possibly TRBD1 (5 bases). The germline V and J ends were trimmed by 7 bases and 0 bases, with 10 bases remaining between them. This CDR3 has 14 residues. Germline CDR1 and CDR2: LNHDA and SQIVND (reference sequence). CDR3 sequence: CASNPGNSGNTIYF. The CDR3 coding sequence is TGTGCCAGTAACCCAGGGAACTCTGGAAACACCATATATTTT.

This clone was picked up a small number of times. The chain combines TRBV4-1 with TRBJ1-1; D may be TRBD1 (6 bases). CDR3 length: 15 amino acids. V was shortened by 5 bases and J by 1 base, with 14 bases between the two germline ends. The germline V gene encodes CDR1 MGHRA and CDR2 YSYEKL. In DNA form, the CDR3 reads TGCGCCAGCAGCAGGATATGGGACAAGAACACTGAAGCTTTCTTT. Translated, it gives CASSRIWDKNTEAFF.

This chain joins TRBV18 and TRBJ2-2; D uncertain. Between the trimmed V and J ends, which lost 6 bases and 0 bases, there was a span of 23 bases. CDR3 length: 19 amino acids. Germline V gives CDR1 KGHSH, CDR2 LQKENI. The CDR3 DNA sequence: TGTGCCAGCTCGCCTCGTTCGTTAGGGAAATACTCGAACACCGGGGAGCTGTTTTTT. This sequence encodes CASSPRSLGKYSNTGELFF. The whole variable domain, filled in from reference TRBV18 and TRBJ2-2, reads NAGVMQNPRHLVRRRGQEARLRCSPMKGHSHVYWYRQLPEEGLKFMVYLQKENIIDESGMPKERFSAEFPKEGPSILRIQQVVRGDSAAYFCASSPRSLGKYSNTGELFFGEGSRLTVL.

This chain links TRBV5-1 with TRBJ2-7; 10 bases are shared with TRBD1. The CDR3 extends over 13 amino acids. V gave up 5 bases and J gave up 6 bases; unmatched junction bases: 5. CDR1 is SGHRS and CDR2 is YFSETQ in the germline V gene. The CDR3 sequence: CASSRDRGPEQYF. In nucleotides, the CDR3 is TGCGCCAGCAGTAGGGACAGGGGCCCCGAGCAGTACTTC.

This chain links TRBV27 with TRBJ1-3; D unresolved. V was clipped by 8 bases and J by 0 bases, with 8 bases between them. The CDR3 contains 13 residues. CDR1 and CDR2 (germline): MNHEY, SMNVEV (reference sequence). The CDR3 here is CASGVDSGNTIYF. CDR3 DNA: TGTGCCAGCGGGGTGGACTCTGGAAACACCATATATTTT.

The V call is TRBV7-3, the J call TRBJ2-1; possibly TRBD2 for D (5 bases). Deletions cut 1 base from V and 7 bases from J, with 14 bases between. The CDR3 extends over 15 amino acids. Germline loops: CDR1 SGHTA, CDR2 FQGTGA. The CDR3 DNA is TGTGCCAGCAGCTTAAGCGGCGGGTTTAGGAATGAGCAGTTCTTC. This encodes CASSLSGGFRNEQFF.

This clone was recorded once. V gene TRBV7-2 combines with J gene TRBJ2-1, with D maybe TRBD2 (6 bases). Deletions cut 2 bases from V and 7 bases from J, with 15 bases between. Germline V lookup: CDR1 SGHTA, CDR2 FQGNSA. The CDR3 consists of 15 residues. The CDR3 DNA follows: TGTGCCAGCAGCTTAATTCTGCGGGATGGAAATGAGCAGTTCTTC. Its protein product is CASSLILRDGNEQFF.